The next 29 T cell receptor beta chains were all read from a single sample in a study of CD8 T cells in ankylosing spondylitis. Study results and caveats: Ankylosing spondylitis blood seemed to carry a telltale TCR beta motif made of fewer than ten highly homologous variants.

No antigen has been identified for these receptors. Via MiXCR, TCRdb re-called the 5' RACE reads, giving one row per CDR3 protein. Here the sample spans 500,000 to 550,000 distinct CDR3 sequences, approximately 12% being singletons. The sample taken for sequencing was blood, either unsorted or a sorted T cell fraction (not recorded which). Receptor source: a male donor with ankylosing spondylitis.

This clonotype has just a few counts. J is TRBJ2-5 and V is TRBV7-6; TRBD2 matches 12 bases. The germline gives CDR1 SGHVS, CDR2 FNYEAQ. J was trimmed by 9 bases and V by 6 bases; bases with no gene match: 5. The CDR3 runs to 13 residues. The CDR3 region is CASSLAGGRAQYF. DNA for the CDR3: TGTGCCAGCAGTCTAGCGGGAGGGCGGGCCCAGTACTTC.

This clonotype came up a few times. CDR3 nucleotides: TGCAGTGCTCTAGCCAGGGTCACAGATACGCAGTATTTT. Protein: CSALARVTDTQYF. This chain uses TRBV20-1 with TRBJ2-3, with D perhaps given as TRBD1 or TRBD2 (5 bases each). Looked up from germline, CDR1 is DFQATT and CDR2 is SNEGSKA (reference sequence). The V and J ends lost 5 bases and 2 bases respectively, with 11 bases between them. CDR3 length: 13 amino acids.

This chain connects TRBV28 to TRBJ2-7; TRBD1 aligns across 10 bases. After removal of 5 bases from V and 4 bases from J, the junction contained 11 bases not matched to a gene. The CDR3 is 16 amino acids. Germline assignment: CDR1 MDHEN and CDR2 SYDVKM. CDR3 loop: CASSPSGTGERYEQYV. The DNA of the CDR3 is TGTGCCAGCAGTCCCTCCGGGACAGGGGAAAGGTACGAGCAGTACGTC.

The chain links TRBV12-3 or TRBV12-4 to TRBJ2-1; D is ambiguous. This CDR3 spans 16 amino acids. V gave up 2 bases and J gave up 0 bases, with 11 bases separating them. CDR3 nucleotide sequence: TGTGCCAGCAGTTTACCTACCAGGAGCTCCTACAATGAGCAGTTCTTC. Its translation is CASSLPTRSSYNEQFF.

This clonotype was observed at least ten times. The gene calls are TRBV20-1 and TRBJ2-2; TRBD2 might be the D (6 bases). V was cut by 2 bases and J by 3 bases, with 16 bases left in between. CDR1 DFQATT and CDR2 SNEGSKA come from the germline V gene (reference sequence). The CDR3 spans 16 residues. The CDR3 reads CSARPRERSHTGELFF. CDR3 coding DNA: TGCAGTGCTAGACCCCGGGAGAGAAGTCACACCGGGGAGCTGTTTTTT.

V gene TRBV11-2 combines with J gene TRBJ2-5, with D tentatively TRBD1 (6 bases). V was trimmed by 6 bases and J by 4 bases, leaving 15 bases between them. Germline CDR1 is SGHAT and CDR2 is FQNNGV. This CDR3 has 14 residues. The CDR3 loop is CASSPLGGIETQYF. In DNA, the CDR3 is TGTGCCAGCAGTCCTCTAGGGGGAATAGAGACCCAGTACTTC.

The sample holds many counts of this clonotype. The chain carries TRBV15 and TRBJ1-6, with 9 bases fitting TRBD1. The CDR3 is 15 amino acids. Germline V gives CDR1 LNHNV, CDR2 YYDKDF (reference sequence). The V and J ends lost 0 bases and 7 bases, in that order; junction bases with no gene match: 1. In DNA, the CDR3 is TGTGCCACCAGCAGAGAAGACAGGGGGAATTCACCCCTCCACTTT. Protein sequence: CATSREDRGNSPLHF.

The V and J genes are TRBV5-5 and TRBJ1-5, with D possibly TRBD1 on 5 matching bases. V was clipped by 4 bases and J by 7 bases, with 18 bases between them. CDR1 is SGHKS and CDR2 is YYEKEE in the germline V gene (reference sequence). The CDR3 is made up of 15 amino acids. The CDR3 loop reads CASSENPRGGQPQHF. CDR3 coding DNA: TGTGCCAGCAGCGAGAACCCCCGGGGCGGCCAGCCCCAGCATTTT.

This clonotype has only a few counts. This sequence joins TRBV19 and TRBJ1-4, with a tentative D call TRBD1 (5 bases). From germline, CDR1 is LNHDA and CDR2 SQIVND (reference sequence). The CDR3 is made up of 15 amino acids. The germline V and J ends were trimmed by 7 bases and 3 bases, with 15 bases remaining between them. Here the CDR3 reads CASKGMGLANEKLFF. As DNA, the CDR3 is TGTGCCAGTAAAGGAATGGGGCTGGCTAATGAAAAACTGTTTTTT.

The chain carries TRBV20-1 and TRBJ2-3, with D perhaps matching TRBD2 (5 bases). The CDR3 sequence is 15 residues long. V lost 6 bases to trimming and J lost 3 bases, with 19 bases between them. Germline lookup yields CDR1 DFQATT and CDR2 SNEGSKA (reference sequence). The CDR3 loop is CSAPRVASWTDTQYF. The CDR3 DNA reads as TGCAGTGCCCCGAGGGTAGCGAGTTGGACAGATACGCAGTATTTT.

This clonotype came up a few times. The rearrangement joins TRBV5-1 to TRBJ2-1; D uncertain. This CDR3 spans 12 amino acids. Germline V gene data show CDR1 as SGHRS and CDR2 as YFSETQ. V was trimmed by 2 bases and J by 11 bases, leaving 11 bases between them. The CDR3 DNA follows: TGCGCCAGCAGCTTAGAGACGGAGAAGCAGTTCTTC. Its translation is CASSLETEKQFF. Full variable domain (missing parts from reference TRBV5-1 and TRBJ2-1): KAGVTQTPRYLIKTRGQQVTLSCSPISGHRSVSWYQQTPGQGLQFLFEYFSETQRNKGNFPGRFSGRQFSNSRSEMNVSTLELGDSALYLCASSLETEKQFFGPGTRLTVL.

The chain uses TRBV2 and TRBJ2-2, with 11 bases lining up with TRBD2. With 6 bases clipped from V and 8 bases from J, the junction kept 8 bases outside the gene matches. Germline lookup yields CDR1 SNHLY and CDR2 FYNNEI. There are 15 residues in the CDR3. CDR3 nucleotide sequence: TGTGCCAGCAGCCCCCTACTAGCGGGAGCTGGGGAGCTGTTTTTT. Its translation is CASSPLLAGAGELFF.

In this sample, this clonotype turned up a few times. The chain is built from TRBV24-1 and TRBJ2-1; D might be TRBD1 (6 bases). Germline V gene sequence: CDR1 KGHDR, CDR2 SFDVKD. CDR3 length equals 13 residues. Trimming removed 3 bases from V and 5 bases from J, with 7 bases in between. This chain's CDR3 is CATSDGQHNEQFF. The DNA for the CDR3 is TGTGCCACCAGTGATGGACAGCACAATGAGCAGTTCTTC.

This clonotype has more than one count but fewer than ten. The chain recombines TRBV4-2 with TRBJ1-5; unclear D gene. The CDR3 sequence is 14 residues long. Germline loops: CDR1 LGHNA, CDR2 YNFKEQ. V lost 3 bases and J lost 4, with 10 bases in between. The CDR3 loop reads CASSHQRQNQPQHF. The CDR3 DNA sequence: TGTGCCAGCAGCCACCAACGTCAGAATCAGCCCCAGCATTTT.

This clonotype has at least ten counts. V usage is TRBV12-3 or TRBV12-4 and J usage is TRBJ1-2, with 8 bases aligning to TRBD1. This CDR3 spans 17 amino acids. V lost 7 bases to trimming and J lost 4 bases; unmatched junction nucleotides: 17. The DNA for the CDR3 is TGTGCCAGCACCCGAGGGGGACAGGAGTTGATTCCCTATGGCTACACCTTC. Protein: CASTRGGQELIPYGYTF.

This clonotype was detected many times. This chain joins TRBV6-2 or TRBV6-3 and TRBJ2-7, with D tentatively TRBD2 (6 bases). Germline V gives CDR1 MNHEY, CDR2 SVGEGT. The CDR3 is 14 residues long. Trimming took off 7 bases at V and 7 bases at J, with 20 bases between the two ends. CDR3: CASIPGLRIQEQYF. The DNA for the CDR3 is TGTGCCAGCATCCCGGGACTCCGCATCCAAGAGCAGTACTTC.

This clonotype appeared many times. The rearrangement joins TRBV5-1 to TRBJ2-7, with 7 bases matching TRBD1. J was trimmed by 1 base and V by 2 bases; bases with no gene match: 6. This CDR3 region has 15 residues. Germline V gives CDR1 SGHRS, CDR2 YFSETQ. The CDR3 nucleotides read TGCGCCAGCAGCTTCGGACAGGTGGGGTCCTACGAGCAGTACGTC. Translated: CASSFGQVGSYEQYV.

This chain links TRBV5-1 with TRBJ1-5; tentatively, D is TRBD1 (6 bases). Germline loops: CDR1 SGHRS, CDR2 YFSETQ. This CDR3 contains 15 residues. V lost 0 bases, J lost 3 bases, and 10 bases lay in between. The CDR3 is CASSLEGHINQPQHF. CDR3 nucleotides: TGCGCCAGCAGCTTGGAGGGACACATCAATCAGCCCCAGCATTTT.

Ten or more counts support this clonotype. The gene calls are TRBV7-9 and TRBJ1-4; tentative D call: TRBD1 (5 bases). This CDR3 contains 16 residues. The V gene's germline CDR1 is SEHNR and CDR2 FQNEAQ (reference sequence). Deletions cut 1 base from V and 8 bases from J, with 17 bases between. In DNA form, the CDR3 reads TGTGCCAGCAGCTTAGACCGGGACTCCGCGGAGGAAAAACTGTTTTTT. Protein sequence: CASSLDRDSAEEKLFF.

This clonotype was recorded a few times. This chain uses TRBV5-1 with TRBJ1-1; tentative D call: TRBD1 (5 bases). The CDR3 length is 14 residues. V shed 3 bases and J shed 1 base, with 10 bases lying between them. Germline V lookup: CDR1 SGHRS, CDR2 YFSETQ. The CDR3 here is CASSSIGENTEAFF. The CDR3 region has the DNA TGCGCCAGCAGCTCCATAGGGGAGAACACTGAAGCTTTCTTT.

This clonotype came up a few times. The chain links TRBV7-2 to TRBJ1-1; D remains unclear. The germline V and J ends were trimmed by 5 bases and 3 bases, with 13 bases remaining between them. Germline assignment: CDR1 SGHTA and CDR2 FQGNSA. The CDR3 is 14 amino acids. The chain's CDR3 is CASSANWGDTEAFF. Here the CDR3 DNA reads TGTGCCAGCAGCGCGAACTGGGGAGACACTGAAGCTTTCTTT.

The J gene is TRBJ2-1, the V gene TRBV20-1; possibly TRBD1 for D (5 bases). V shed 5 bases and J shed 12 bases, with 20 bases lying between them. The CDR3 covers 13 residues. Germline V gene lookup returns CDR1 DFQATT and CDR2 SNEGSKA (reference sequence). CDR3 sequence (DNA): TGCAGTGCTCAAGCCGGCGACAGCTGGGGGCAGTTCTTC. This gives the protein CSAQAGDSWGQFF.

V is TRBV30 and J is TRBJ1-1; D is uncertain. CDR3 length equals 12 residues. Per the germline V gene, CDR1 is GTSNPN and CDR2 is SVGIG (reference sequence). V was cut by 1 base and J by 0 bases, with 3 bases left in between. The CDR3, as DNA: TGTGCCTGGAGTGGATTGAACACTGAAGCTTTCTTT. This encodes CAWSGLNTEAFF.

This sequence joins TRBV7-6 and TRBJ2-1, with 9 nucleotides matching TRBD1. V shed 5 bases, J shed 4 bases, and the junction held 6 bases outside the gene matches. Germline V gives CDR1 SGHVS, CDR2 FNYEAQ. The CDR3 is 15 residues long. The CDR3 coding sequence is TGTGCCAGCAGCCTTACAGGGGGCTGGTACAATGAGCAGTTCTTC. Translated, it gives CASSLTGGWYNEQFF.

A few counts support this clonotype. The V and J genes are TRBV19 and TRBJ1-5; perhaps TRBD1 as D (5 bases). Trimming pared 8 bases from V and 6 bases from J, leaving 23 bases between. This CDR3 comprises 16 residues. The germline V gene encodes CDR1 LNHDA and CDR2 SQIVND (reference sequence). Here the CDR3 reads CASGPRAGLKSQPQHF. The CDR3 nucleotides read TGTGCCAGTGGTCCCAGGGCAGGGTTGAAAAGTCAGCCCCAGCATTTT.

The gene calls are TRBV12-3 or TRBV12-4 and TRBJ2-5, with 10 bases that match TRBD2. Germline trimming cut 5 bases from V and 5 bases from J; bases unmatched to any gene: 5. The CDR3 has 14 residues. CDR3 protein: CASSPISGRETQYF. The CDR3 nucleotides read TGTGCCAGCAGTCCTATTAGCGGGAGGGAGACCCAGTACTTC.

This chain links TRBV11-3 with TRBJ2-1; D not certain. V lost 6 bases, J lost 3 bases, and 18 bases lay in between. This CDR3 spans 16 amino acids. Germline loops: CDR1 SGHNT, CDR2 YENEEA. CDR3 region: CASSLNGVLGYNEQFF. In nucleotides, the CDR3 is TGTGCCAGCAGTCTGAATGGGGTCTTGGGCTACAATGAGCAGTTCTTC. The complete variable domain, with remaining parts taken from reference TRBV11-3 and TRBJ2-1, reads EAGVVQSPRYKIIEKKQPVAFWCNPISGHNTLYWYLQNLGQGPELLIRYENEEAVDDSQLPKDRFSAERLKGVDSTLKIQPAELGDSAVYLCASSLNGVLGYNEQFFGPGTRLTVL.

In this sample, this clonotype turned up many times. The CDR3 DNA reads TGCGCCAGCAGCGCCCGACTAGCGGGAGCGGGAGATACGCAGTATTTT. Translation: CASSARLAGAGDTQYF. The V and J genes are TRBV10-2 and TRBJ2-3; 12 bases are a match to TRBD2. V lost 6 bases, J lost 5 bases, and 9 bases stayed unmatched. CDR3 length equals 16 residues. Germline CDR1 reads WSHSY; CDR2 reads SAAADI.

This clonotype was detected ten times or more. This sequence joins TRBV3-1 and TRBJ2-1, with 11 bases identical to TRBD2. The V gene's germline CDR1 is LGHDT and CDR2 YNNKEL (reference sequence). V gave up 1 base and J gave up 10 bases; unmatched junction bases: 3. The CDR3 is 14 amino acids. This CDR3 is CASSQVRTSGEQFF. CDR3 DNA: TGTGCCAGCAGCCAAGTTCGGACTAGCGGGGAGCAGTTCTTC.